The clone carrying this T cell receptor beta chain was detected once. PCR was performed using 60 Vbeta and 13 Jbeta primers. Repertoires were generated with immunoSEQ multiplex PCR, while TCRdb's copy carries only in-frame clones and drops some. The repertoire has 95,000 to 110,000 clones, 77% of them found once; the top ten carry around 4%. The source of the sample is a study of cytomegalovirus exposure and HLA in healthy donors. This sequence was found in a male donor in good health and CMV-seronegative. The sample was PBMCs.

The CDR3 DNA is TGTGCCAGTAGTTGGACAGGGGTAGAGAATTCACCCCTCCACTTT. As protein: CASSWTGVENSPLHF. The gene calls are TRBV19 and TRBJ1-6; 9 nucleotides match TRBD1. Germline V gives CDR1 LNHDA, CDR2 SQIVND (reference sequence). CDR3 length: 15 residues. J lost 7 bases, V lost 5 bases, and 6 bases had no gene match.